This TCR beta chain was identified in a study of cytotoxic CD8 clonotypes in ibrutinib-treated CLL. Assay used: immunoSEQ multiplex PCR; TCRdb lists only in-frame clones, some missing. The sample shows about 44,000 clones, around 70% of them seen only once. Germline V gene data show CDR1 as SGHTA and CDR2 as FQGNSA. With 5 bases removed from V and 3 bases from J, the gap between germline ends came to 16 bases. The CDR3 is 16 residues long. The chain uses TRBV7-2 and TRBJ2-2; no clear D gene. This sample comprised PBMCs, obtained after 12 months of ibrutinib treatment. This receptor was obtained from a human donor with chronic lymphocytic leukemia. The CDR3 coding sequence is TGTGCCAGCAGCCTCAAAACCGGGTCCTACACCGGGGAGCTGTTTTTT. Translation gives CASSLKTGSYTGELFF.